Listed below are T cell receptor beta chains from one sample, sequenced in a study of blood T cell repertoires in COVID-19. The data were produced by immunoSEQ multiplex PCR, yet TCRdb's version contains in-frame clones alone and is incomplete. The data contain approximately 300,000 clones, over 80% of them singletons. The material sequenced was peripheral blood. The receptors were sampled from a woman aged 45-60 years with COVID-19, enrolled during active disease. The CDR3 runs from the conserved cysteine through the conserved F or W. A D gene is named only where the DNA matches it firmly. Size tells how often a clone was seen (once, few, many) or the class of an expanded clone, and some rows leave it out.

CDR3: CASSAGQGGEQYF
DNA: TGTGCCAGCAGCGCGGGACAGGGAGGCGAGCAGTACTTC
D: TRBD1
J: TRBJ2-7
size: NA
V: TRBV5-4

CDR3: CASSPGLAGYNEQFF
DNA: TGCGCCAGCAGCCCCGGACTAGCGGGATACAATGAGCAGTTCTTC
D: TRBD2
J: TRBJ2-1
size: NA
V: TRBV4-3

CDR3: CASSRVANYGYTF
DNA: TGTGCCAGCAGCCGGGTGGCTAACTATGGCTACACCTTC
D: NA
J: TRBJ1-2
size: NA
V: TRBV6-5

CDR3: CASSVDGVPNEQFF
DNA: TGTGCCAGCAGCGTCGATGGAGTACCCAATGAGCAGTTCTTC
D: NA
J: TRBJ2-1
size: NA
V: TRBV9

CDR3: CASSVSRGPNTEAFF
DNA: TGTGCCAGCAGCGTATCGAGGGGGCCGAACACTGAAGCTTTCTTT
D: TRBD1
J: TRBJ1-1
size: NA
V: TRBV9

CDR3: CASSLEVAEETQYF
DNA: TGTGCCAGCAGCTTAGAGGTAGCGGAAGAGACCCAGTACTTC
D: NA
J: TRBJ2-5
size: NA
V: TRBV7-2

CDR3: CASSIVYGRGNQPQHF
DNA: TGTGCCAGTAGTATAGTATACGGGAGGGGGAATCAGCCCCAGCATTTT
D: NA
J: TRBJ1-5
size: few
V: TRBV19

CDR3: CASSPDRAPSEQYF
DNA: TGTGCCAGCTCCCCGGACAGGGCGCCCTCCGAGCAGTACTTC
D: TRBD1
J: TRBJ2-7
size: NA
V: TRBV18

CDR3: CASSQVPTRSEQFF
DNA: TGTGCCAGCAGCCAAGTCCCGACTAGGAGTGAGCAGTTCTTC
D: NA
J: TRBJ2-1
size: NA
V: TRBV3-1/TRBV3-2

CDR3: CASSWTGAGNEQFF
DNA: TGTGCCAGCAGCTGGACGGGAGCCGGCAATGAGCAGTTCTTC
D: NA
J: TRBJ2-1
size: NA
V: TRBV5-4

CDR3: CASKKEYTEAFF
DNA: TGTGCCAGCAAGAAAGAGTACACTGAAGCTTTCTTT
D: NA
J: TRBJ1-1
size: NA
V: TRBV2

CDR3: CATSKRGGETSGNKDTQYF
DNA: TGTGCCACCTCAAAAAGAGGAGGTGAGACTAGCGGGAATAAAGATACGCAGTATTTT
D: TRBD2
J: TRBJ2-3
size: NA
V: TRBV2

CDR3: CASSSPRDRGLYNEQFF
DNA: TGTGCCAGCAGCTCACCCCGGGACAGGGGGCTCTACAATGAGCAGTTCTTC
D: TRBD1
J: TRBJ2-1
size: NA
V: TRBV11-3

CDR3: CARNRDNRDEQYF
DNA: TGTGCCCGTAACCGGGACAATCGTGACGAGCAGTACTTC
D: NA
J: TRBJ2-7
size: NA
V: TRBV2

CDR3: CASSRQGGDMTEAFF
DNA: TGTGCCAGCAGTAGACAGGGGGGTGATATGACTGAAGCTTTCTTT
D: TRBD1
J: TRBJ1-1
size: NA
V: TRBV25-1

CDR3: CASSYAGQETQYF
DNA: TGTGCCAGCAGTTACGCAGGCCAAGAGACCCAGTACTTC
D: NA
J: TRBJ2-5
size: NA
V: TRBV6-5

CDR3: CSASVGTGVSPLHF
DNA: TGCAGTGCTAGTGTTGGGACAGGGGTCTCACCCCTCCACTTT
D: TRBD1
J: TRBJ1-6
size: NA
V: TRBV20-1

CDR3: CASSQDAGDSSYEQYF
DNA: TGCGCCAGCAGCCAAGATGCGGGAGATAGCTCCTACGAGCAGTACTTC
D: TRBD2
J: TRBJ2-7
size: NA
V: TRBV4-3

CDR3: CASSSRGSGSGSYNEQFF
DNA: TGTGCCAGCAGCAGTCGGGGATCAGGATCGGGCTCCTACAATGAGCAGTTCTTC
D: NA
J: TRBJ2-1
size: NA
V: TRBV5-5